This T cell receptor beta chain was captured in a study of T cell repertoires in cytomegalovirus infection. Across the study: Selection of CMV epitopes for the study included recently identified HLA-C-restricted and well-studied HLA-B-restricted ones. Indications of both CMV infection and matching HLA type were provided by public TCR beta signatures. Regarding the study as a whole: Dominant in the ex vivo response were TCR beta clonotypes restricted by HLA-C and specific for CMV.

The CDR3 loop spans 13 amino acids. The germline V and J ends were trimmed by 4 bases and 6 bases, with 13 bases remaining between them. The germline V gene has CDR1 SGHNT and CDR2 YYREEE (reference sequence). This clonotype was observed a few times. Its antigen is currently unknown. TCRdb passed the reads through MiXCR, listing each CDR3 protein once. This sample carries 640,000 or so distinct CDR3 sequences, around a third of them seen once, and the ten largest clones take approximately 18%. This receptor was taken from a human donor in good health (CMV status not recorded). Some clones in this sample may be carry-over from other donors' samples. This sample comprised cultured PBMCs, obtained from culture after CMV antigen stimulation. V is TRBV5-4 and J is TRBJ1-2, with D maybe TRBD1 (5 bases). CDR3: CASSHPRGNGYTF. The CDR3 DNA sequence: TGTGCCAGCAGCCATCCTCGGGGGAATGGCTACACCTTC.